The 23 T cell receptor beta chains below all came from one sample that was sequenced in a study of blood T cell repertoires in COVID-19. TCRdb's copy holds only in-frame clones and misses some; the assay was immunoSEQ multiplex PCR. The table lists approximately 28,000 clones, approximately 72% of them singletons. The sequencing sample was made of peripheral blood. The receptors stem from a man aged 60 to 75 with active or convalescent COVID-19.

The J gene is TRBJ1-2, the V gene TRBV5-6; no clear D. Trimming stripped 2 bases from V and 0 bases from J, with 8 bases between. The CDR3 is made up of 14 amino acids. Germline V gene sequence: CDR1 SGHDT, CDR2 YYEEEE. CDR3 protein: CASSFEGSNYGYTF. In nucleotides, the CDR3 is TGTGCCAGCAGCTTTGAGGGCTCTAACTATGGCTACACCTTC.

CDR3 residues: CSALLGGGYTF. CDR3 coding DNA: TGCAGTGCTCTACTCGGGGGTGGCTACACCTTC. The chain is built from TRBV20-1 and TRBJ1-2; weak D call: TRBD1 (5 bases). The CDR3 runs 11 residues. The V end was cut by 5 bases, the J end by 7 bases, with 11 bases between. CDR1 is DFQATT, CDR2 SNEGSKA, per germline (reference sequence).

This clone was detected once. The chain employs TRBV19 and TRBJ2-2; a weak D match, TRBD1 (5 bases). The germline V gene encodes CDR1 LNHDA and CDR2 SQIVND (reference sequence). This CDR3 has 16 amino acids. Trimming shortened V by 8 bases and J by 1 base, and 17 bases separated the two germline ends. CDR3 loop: CASSLPARVNTGELFF. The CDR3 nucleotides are TGTGCCAGTTCACTTCCAGCCAGGGTGAACACCGGGGAGCTGTTTTTT.

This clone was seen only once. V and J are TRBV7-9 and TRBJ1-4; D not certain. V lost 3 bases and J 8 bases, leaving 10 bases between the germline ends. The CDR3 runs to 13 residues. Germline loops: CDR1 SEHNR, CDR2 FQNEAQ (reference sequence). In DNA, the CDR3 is TGTGCCAGCAGCTTCGACCTCGGGGAAAAACTGTTTTTT. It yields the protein CASSFDLGEKLFF.

Written as DNA, the CDR3 is TGTGCCAGCAGCTTAGGACAGGGCACGGGAAACACCATATATTTT. Amino acid sequence: CASSLGQGTGNTIYF. V and J are TRBV7-9 and TRBJ1-3; 7 bases agree with TRBD1. Germline values: CDR1 SEHNR, CDR2 FQNEAQ (reference sequence). The trim removed 1 base at V and 4 bases at J, leaving 4 bases unmatched. The CDR3 has 15 residues.

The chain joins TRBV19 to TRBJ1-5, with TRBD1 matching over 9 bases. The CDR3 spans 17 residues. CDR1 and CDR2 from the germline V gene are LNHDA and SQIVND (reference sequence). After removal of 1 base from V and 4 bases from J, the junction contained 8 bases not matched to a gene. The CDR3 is CASSIGGWGQGNQPQHF. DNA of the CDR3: TGTGCCAGTAGTATAGGGGGTTGGGGACAGGGAAATCAGCCCCAGCATTTT.

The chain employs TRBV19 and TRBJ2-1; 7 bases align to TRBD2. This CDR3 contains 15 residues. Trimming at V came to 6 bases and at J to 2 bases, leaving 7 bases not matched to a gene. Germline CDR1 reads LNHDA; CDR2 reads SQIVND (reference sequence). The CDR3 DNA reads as TGTGCCAGTAGAACAACTAGCGCGGCCTACAATGAGCAGTTCTTC. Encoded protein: CASRTTSAAYNEQFF. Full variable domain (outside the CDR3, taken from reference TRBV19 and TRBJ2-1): DGGITQSPKYLFRKEGQNVTLSCEQNLNHDAMYWYRQDPGQGLRLIYYSQIVNDFQKGDIAEGYSVSREKKESFPLTVTSAQKNPTAFYLCASRTTSAAYNEQFFGPGTRLTVL.

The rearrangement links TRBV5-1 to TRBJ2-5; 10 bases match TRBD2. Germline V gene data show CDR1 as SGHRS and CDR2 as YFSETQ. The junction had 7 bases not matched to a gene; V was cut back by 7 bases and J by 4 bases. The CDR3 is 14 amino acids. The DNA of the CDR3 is TGCGCCAGCGCCGTAGCGGGGGGACCAGAGACCCAGTACTTC. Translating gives CASAVAGGPETQYF.

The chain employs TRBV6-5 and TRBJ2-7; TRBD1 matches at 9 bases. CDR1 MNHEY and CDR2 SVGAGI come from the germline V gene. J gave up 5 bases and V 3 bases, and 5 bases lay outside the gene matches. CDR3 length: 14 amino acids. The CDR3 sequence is CASSYGQGNHEQYF. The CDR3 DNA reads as TGTGCCAGCAGTTATGGACAGGGGAACCACGAGCAGTACTTC.

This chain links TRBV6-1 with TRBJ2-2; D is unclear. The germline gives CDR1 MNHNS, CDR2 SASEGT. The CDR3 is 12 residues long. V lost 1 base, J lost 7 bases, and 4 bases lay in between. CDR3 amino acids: CASSEVVGELFF. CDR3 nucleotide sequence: TGTGCCAGCAGTGAAGTAGTCGGGGAGCTGTTTTTT.

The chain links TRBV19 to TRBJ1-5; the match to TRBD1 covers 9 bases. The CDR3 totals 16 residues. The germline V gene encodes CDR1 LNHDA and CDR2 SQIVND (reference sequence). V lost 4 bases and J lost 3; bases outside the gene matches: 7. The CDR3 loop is CASSTLRQGVNQPQHF. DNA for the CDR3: TGTGCCAGTAGTACCCTACGACAGGGGGTCAATCAGCCCCAGCATTTT.

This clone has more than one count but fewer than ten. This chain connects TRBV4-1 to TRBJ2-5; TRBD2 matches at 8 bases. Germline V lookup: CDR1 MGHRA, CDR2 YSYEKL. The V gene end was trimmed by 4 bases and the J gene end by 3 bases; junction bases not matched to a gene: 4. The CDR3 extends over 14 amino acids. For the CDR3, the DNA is TGCGCCAGCAGCCGCGGGGGGCCTGAAGAGACCCAGTACTTC. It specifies CASSRGGPEETQYF.

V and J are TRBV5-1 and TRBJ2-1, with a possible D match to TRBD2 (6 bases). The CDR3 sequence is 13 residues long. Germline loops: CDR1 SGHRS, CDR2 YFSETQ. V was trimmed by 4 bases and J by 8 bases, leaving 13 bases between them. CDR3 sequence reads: CASSPGVGDEQFF. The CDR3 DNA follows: TGCGCCAGCAGCCCGGGAGTTGGGGATGAGCAGTTCTTC.

As DNA, the CDR3 is TGCGCCAGCAGCTTGGCGGGACAGGTATACAATGAGCAGTTCTTC. Protein sequence: CASSLAGQVYNEQFF. The gene calls are TRBV5-1 and TRBJ2-1; 8 bases agree with TRBD1. Looked up from germline, CDR1 is SGHRS and CDR2 is YFSETQ. V lost 0 bases and J lost 4; bases outside the gene matches: 3. This CDR3 is 15 amino acids long.

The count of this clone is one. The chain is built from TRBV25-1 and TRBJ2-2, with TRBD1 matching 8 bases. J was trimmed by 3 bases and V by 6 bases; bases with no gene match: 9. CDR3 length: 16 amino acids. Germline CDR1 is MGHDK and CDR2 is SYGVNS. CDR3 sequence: CASSRGQGAHTGELFF. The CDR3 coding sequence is TGTGCCAGCAGCCGGGGGCAGGGGGCGCACACCGGGGAGCTGTTTTTT.

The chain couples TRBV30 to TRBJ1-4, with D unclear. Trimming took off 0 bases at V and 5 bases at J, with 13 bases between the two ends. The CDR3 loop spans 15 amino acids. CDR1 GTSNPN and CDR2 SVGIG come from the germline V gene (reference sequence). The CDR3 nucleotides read TGTGCCTGGAGTGTTAACAGTTTTGGGAATGAAAAACTGTTTTTT. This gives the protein CAWSVNSFGNEKLFF.

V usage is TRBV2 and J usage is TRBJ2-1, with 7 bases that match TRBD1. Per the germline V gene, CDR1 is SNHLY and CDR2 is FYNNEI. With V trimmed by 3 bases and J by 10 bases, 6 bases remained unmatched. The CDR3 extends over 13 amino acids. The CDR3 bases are TGTGCCAGCAGTGACGTGGGGACAGCAGAGCAGTTCTTC. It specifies CASSDVGTAEQFF.

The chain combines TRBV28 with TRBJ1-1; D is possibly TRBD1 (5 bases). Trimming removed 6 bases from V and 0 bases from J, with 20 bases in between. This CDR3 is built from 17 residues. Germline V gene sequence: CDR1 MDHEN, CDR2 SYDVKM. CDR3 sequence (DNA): TGTGCCAGCAGCCCAGGGAACACGACACGCATGAACACTGAAGCTTTCTTT. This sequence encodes CASSPGNTTRMNTEAFF.

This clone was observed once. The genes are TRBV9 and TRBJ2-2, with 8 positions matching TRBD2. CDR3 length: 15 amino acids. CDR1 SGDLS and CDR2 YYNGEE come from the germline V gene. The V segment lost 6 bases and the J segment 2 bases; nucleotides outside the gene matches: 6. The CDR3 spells CASTLSGVNTGELFF. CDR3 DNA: TGTGCCAGCACCCTTAGCGGGGTTAACACCGGGGAGCTGTTTTTT.

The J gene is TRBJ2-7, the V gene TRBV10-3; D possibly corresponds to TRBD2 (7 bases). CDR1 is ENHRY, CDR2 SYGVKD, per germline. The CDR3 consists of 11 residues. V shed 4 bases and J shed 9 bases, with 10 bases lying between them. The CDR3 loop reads CAISAGGLQYF. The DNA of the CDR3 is TGTGCCATCAGTGCGGGGGGCCTGCAGTACTTC.

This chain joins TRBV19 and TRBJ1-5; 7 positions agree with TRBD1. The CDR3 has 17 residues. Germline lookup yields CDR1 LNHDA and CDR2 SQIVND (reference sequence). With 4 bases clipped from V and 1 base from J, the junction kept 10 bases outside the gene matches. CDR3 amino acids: CASSTTTGVGSNQPQHF. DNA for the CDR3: TGTGCCAGTAGTACTACTACAGGGGTTGGAAGCAATCAGCCCCAGCATTTT.

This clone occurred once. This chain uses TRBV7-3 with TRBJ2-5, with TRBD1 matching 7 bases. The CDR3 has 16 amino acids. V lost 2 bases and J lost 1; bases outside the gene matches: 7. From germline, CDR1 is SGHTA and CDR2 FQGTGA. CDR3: CASSLSTGPPQETQYF. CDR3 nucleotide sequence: TGTGCCAGCAGCTTATCGACAGGGCCTCCCCAAGAGACCCAGTACTTC.

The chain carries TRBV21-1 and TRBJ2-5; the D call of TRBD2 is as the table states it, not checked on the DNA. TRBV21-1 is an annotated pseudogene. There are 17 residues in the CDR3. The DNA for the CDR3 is TGTGCCAGCAGCAAACGTAGACTAGCGAGGGAAGAAGAGACCCAGTACTTC. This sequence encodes CASSKRRLAREEETQYF.